This T cell receptor beta chain originates from a study of human T cells and chemical hapten exposure. Across the study: Sensitizing treatment utilized 2% DPC over an approximately 2 cm by approximately 2 cm portion of upper inner arm skin. On the upper back, patch tests were applied with 0.01% DPC and read at 6 days. General observations from the study: No alteration of TCRs above 1 in 1000 frequency was seen with DPC sensitization.

TCRdb re-called the RACE reads with MiXCR, one entry per CDR3 protein. The sample lists 150,000 to 200,000 distinct CDR3 sequences; roughly 15% were seen once. V lost 4 bases and J lost 5, with 10 bases in between. Germline loops: CDR1 SGHRS, CDR2 YFSETQ. The CDR3 covers 13 residues. Time point described: patch test 1, 2 weeks after DPC sensitization. Treatment indicated: therapeutic diphenylcyclopropenone sensitization with weekly scalp DPC. Every donor had alopecia and was 18 to 70 years old; all were suitable for DPC. This clonotype showed up just a few times. Its antigen is not known. The chain is built from TRBV5-1 and TRBJ1-5; D ambiguous. The sequence derives from a woman aged 25 to 39 with alopecia areata. Some clones in this sample may be carry-over from other donors' samples. The source was whole blood, collected in connection with sensitization to the hapten diphenylcyclopropenone (DPC). This CDR3 is CASSPTYDQPQHF. The CDR3 DNA reads TGCGCCAGCAGCCCTACATACGATCAGCCCCAGCATTTT. Looking up the rest from reference TRBV5-1 and TRBJ1-5 gives the full variable domain: KAGVTQTPRYLIKTRGQQVTLSCSPISGHRSVSWYQQTPGQGLQFLFEYFSETQRNKGNFPGRFSGRQFSNSRSEMNVSTLELGDSALYLCASSPTYDQPQHFGDGTRLSIL.